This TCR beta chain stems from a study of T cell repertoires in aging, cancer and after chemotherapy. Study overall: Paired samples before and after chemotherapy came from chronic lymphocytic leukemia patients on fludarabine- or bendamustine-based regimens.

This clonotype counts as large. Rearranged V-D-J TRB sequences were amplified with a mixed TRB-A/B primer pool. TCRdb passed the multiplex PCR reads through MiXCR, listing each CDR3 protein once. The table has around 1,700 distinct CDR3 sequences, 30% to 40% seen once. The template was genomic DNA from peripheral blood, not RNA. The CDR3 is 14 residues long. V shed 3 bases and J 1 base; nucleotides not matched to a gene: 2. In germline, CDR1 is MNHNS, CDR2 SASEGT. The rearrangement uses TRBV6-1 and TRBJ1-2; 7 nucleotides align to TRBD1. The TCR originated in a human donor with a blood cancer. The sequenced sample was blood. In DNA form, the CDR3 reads TGTGCCAGCAGTGAGGGACAGATTAACTATGGCTACACCTTC. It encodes CASSEGQINYGYTF.